These T cell receptor beta chains were read from a single sample in a study of cytomegalovirus exposure and HLA in healthy donors. The assay was immunoSEQ multiplex PCR, and TCRdb's table has in-frame clones only and misses some. The sample has 55,000 to 80,000 clones; roughly 80% are singletons. The sequencing sample was made of PBMCs. All receptors come from a man in his fifties or sixties in good health and CMV-seropositive. Each CDR3 is given with its conserved first and last residue. D genes are given only for firm matches. Not every row has a clone size; where given, it reads once, few, many or a size class.

TRBV11-3	TRBD1	NA	TRBJ2-5	TGTGCCAGCAGCTTAACAGGGGAAGAGACCCAGTACTTC	CASSLTGEETQYF
TRBV7-9	NA	NA	TRBJ1-1	TGTGCCACTCGGAGGGGCGAGGACACTGAAGCTTTCTTT	CATRRGEDTEAFF
TRBV7-9	TRBD1	few	TRBJ1-2	TGTGCCAGCAGCCCCAGGCGGACAGGGGGGGAAGCTAACTATGGCTACACCTTC	CASSPRRTGGEANYGYTF
TRBV5-4	NA	NA	TRBJ1-2	TGTGCCAGCACCGGGAAAGGCGGGGCTAACTATGGCTACACCTTC	CASTGKGGANYGYTF
TRBV18	TRBD2	NA	TRBJ2-5	TGTGCCAGCTCACTAGCGGGGGGGCCTCAAGAGACCCAGTACTTC	CASSLAGGPQETQYF
TRBV7-8	NA	few	TRBJ2-1	TGTGCCAGCAGCTTAGGGGGCGGCAAAACTTACAATGAGCAGTTCTTC	CASSLGGGKTYNEQFF
TRBV21-1	NA	NA	TRBJ1-5	TGTGCCAGCAGCAAGGAGGGTTCAAATCAGCCCCAGCATTTT	CASSKEGSNQPQHF
TRBV6-5	TRBD1	NA	TRBJ2-7	TGTGCCAGCAGCAAGGGACAGGGGAGTATGTTCGAGCAGTACTTC	CASSKGQGSMFEQYF
TRBV6-6	NA	NA	TRBJ2-1	TGTGCCAGCAGTTCCCCAGACACCCCAAATGAGCAGTTCTTC	CASSSPDTPNEQFF
TRBV5-1	TRBD2	NA	TRBJ2-2	TGCGCCAGCAGCTCGACTAGCGGGGGGCCGGGCACCGGGGAGCTGTTTTTT	CASSSTSGGPGTGELFF
TRBV11-3	TRBD1	NA	TRBJ2-4	TGTGCCAGCAGCGTGGGACAGGTCCCCGCCAAAAACATTCAGTACTTC	CASSVGQVPAKNIQYF
TRBV2	TRBD2	NA	TRBJ2-3	TGTGCCAGCAGCGATGGACTAGAAACAGATACGCAGTATTTT	CASSDGLETDTQYF
TRBV6-4	NA	NA	TRBJ1-4	TGTGCCAGCAGCTACCGTTGGCGGCGCCGGGCTAATGAAAAACTGTTTTTT	CASSYRWRRRANEKLFF
TRBV6-5	TRBD1	NA	TRBJ2-2	TGTGCCAGCAGTTATAAAGGGACAGGGAACACCGGGGAGCTGTTTTTT	CASSYKGTGNTGELFF
TRBV5-1	NA	NA	TRBJ1-6	TGCGCCAGCAGCTTGGGGCAGGGGCAATCCTATAATTCACCCCTCCACTTT	CASSLGQGQSYNSPLHF
TRBV28	NA	NA	TRBJ1-5	TGTGCCACCATCGGACTGAACAATCAGCCCCAGCATTTT	CATIGLNNQPQHF
TRBV6-5	TRBD1	NA	TRBJ1-5	TGTGCCAGCAGTTACAGGGGGCTTCAGCCCCAGCATTTT	CASSYRGLQPQHF
TRBV11-2	NA	NA	TRBJ1-6	TGTGCCAGCAGCTTAGCAGCAGGAACCGGTTCACCCCTCCACTTT	CASSLAAGTGSPLHF
TRBV29-1	TRBD1	NA	TRBJ1-2	TGCAGCGTTGACGATGGGACAGGGGGCCGGGACTATGGCTACACCTTC	CSVDDGTGGRDYGYTF
TRBV6-5	NA	once	TRBJ2-1	TGTGCCAGCAGTTACTCGACGCGGACCTACAATGAGCAGTTCTTC	CASSYSTRTYNEQFF
TRBV6-1	TRBD1	NA	TRBJ2-3	TGTGCCAGCAGCCAACGGACAGGGACAGATACGCAGTATTTT	CASSQRTGTDTQYF
TRBV4-1	NA	NA	TRBJ2-1	TGCGCCAGCCGCGGGGCGTACAATGAGCAGTTCTTC	CASRGAYNEQFF
TRBV6-6	TRBD1	NA	TRBJ2-3	TGTGCCAGCAGTTTTCCTCAGGGGGCTGGAGATACGCAGTATTTT	CASSFPQGAGDTQYF
TRBV7-2	NA	few	TRBJ2-3	TGTGCCAGCAGCTTTTTCTACCAGGCAGATACGCAGTATTTT	CASSFFYQADTQYF
TRBV19	TRBD2	once	TRBJ2-1	TGTGCCAGTAGTATTGTTCCCCTAGCGGGTTACTCCTACAATGAGCAGTTCTTC	CASSIVPLAGYSYNEQFF
TRBV7-2	NA	NA	TRBJ2-1	TGTGCCAGCAGCTTAGGCGAGACACCGTACAATGAGCAGTTCTTC	CASSLGETPYNEQFF
TRBV27	NA	NA	TRBJ2-2	TGTGCCAGCAGTTCCTACGGAGGAGACAACACCGGGGAGCTGTTTTTT	CASSSYGGDNTGELFF
TRBV10-2	TRBD2	NA	TRBJ2-3	TGCGCCACTGGGACTAGCGGGATTGATACGCAGTATTTT	CATGTSGIDTQYF
TRBV7-9	NA	NA	TRBJ2-1	TGTGCCAGCAGCCCTTACTTACAGAAAATCTCCCATGAGCAGTTCTTC	CASSPYLQKISHEQFF
TRBV5-8	NA	NA	TRBJ2-1	TGTGCCAGCAGCCGGCACAGCAGTCGGGGATCTGATGAGCAGTTCTTC	CASSRHSSRGSDEQFF
TRBV5-1	NA	NA	TRBJ2-5	TGCGCCAGCAGCTGGGGCGGGGTCCAAGAGACCCAGTACTTC	CASSWGGVQETQYF
TRBV6-5	TRBD1	NA	TRBJ1-1	TGTGCCAGCACCGGGACAGGGGCAGGGAACACTGAAGCTTTCTTT	CASTGTGAGNTEAFF
TRBV5-1	NA	NA	TRBJ2-7	TGCGCCAGCAGCTTGGAAGACAGACCCTACGAGCAGTACTTC	CASSLEDRPYEQYF
TRBV6-6	NA	NA	TRBJ2-2	TGTGCCAGCAGTTACTCCGTTGGGGGCGCCGGGGAGCTGTTTTTT	CASSYSVGGAGELFF
TRBV29-1	TRBD2	NA	TRBJ2-1	TGCAGCGTTGCCGGGACTAGCGGGACCTACAATGAGCAGTTCTTC	CSVAGTSGTYNEQFF
TRBV2	TRBD2	NA	TRBJ2-2	TGTGCCAGCAGTGCAGGGACTACACACACCGGGGAGCTGTTTTTT	CASSAGTTHTGELFF
TRBV5-4	TRBD2	few	TRBJ2-5	TGTGCCAGCAGCTTGTCGGCGGGGGGGGGAGAAGAGACCCAGTACTTC	CASSLSAGGGEETQYF
TRBV11-2	NA	NA	TRBJ1-2	TGTGCCAGCAGCTTAGAATTCTCCGGGAGCTATGGCTACACCTTC	CASSLEFSGSYGYTF
TRBV7-2	TRBD1	once	TRBJ2-5	TGTGCCAGCAGCTCAACGACAGGGGGAGAGACCCAGTACTTC	CASSSTTGGETQYF
TRBV15	TRBD1	NA	TRBJ1-2	TGTGCCACCAGCAGAGAGACAGGGTTAGGGGGTGGCTACACCTTC	CATSRETGLGGGYTF
TRBV9	TRBD1	NA	TRBJ2-2	TGTGCCAGCAGCGTTAGGGACAGGGAGTCGGGGGAGCTGTTTTTT	CASSVRDRESGELFF
TRBV4-2	NA	NA	TRBJ2-7	TGTGCCAGCAGCCAAGATCGGTCTAGCGCCGGGAAGCAGTACTTC	CASSQDRSSAGKQYF
TRBV28	NA	NA	TRBJ1-2	TGTGCCAGCACATCCAGGGTGATCGGCTACACCTTC	CASTSRVIGYTF
TRBV7-6	NA	NA	TRBJ1-4	TGTGCCAGCAGCTTAGCGCCAGGTGAAAAACTGTTTTTT	CASSLAPGEKLFF
TRBV7-9	TRBD2	NA	TRBJ2-6	TGTTCCAGCAGCCCGCGACTAGCCCACAGCTCGTCCGGGGCCAACGTCCTGACTTTC	CSSSPRLAHSSSGANVLTF
TRBV27	NA	NA	TRBJ1-4	TGTGCCAGCAGTCCCAGGGCCAGCGGGGCAACTAATGAAAAACTGTTTTTT	CASSPRASGATNEKLFF
TRBV5-1	NA	NA	TRBJ2-7	TGCGCCAGCAGCCCCGTGGACAGCTACGAGCAGTACTTC	CASSPVDSYEQYF
TRBV27	TRBD2	NA	TRBJ2-1	TGTGCCAGCAGTCCCTTGGGCGGGAGGGCCTATGAGCAGTTCTTC	CASSPLGGRAYEQFF
TRBV11-2	TRBD2	NA	TRBJ2-1	TGTGCCAGCAGCCGTCAACTAGCGGGAGGGCTCAATGAGCAGTTCTTC	CASSRQLAGGLNEQFF
TRBV4-1	NA	NA	TRBJ2-5	TGCGCCAGCCTCTCGGAGAAGACCCAGTACTTC	CASLSEKTQYF
TRBV5-1	TRBD2	NA	TRBJ2-3	TGCGCCAGCAGCTTTAGCGGGGGGCCCACAGATACGCAGTATTTT	CASSFSGGPTDTQYF
TRBV10-3	NA	NA	TRBJ2-7	TGTGCCACCCGTTTGGGGGACAACTACGAGCAGTACTTC	CATRLGDNYEQYF
TRBV2	TRBD1	NA	TRBJ2-1	TGTGCCAGCAGCCTCCAGGACAGGGTGTGGTTCTTC	CASSLQDRVWFF
TRBV5-1	NA	once	TRBJ2-2	TGCGCCAGCAGCTTGTCAGGGGCCGGGGAGCTGTTTTTT	CASSLSGAGELFF
TRBV6-1	TRBD1	NA	TRBJ2-2	TGTGCCAGCAGTTTACAGGGGGCGAACACCGGGGAGCTGTTTTTT	CASSLQGANTGELFF